The clone carrying this T cell receptor beta chain was found once. As handled by the study authors: From reference gene primer amplification, estimates of nucleated cell counts were derived. Profiling relied on immunoSEQ multiplex PCR, and the TCRdb table lists in-frame clones only, not all of them. That table is the source of V, J and clone size, and D and trimming were worked out from the DNA. Of approximately 250,000 clones listed, over 75% are singletons. These data come from a study of blood T cell repertoires in COVID-19. Study as a whole: Some COVID-19 samples were acute and others convalescent; all came from the United States, Italy and Spain. Sources were T cells, B-cell-depleted T cells, or PBMCs; the material itself was cDNA or gDNA.

The receptor comes from a human donor in a cohort sampled during active COVID-19. The specimen sequenced was peripheral blood.

This chain's CDR3 is CASSLGQTLGYTF. CDR3 nucleotides: TGCGCCAGCAGCTTGGGCCAAACTCTTGGCTACACCTTC. This chain joins TRBV5-1 and TRBJ1-2; no clear D gene. This CDR3 contains 13 residues. Looked up from germline, CDR1 is SGHRS and CDR2 is YFSETQ. V shed 0 bases and J shed 7 bases, with 10 bases lying between them.